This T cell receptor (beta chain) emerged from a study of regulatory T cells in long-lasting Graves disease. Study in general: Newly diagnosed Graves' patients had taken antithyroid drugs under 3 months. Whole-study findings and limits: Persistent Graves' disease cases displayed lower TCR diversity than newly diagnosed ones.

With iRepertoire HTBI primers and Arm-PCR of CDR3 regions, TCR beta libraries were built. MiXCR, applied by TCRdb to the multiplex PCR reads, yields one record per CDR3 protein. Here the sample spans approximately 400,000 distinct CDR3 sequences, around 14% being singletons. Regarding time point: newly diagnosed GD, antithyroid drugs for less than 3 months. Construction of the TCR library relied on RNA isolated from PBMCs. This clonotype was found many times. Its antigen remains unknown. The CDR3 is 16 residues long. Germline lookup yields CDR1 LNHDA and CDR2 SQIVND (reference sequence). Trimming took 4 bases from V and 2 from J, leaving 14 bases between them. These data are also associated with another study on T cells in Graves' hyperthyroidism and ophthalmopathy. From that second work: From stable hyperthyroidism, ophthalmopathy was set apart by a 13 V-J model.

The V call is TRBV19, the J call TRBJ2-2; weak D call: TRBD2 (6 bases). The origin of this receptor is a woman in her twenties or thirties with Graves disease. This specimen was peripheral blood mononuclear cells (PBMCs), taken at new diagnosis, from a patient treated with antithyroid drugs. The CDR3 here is CASSNGAGQNTGELFF. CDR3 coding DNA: TGTGCCAGTAGTAACGGAGCGGGTCAAAACACCGGGGAGCTGTTTTTT.